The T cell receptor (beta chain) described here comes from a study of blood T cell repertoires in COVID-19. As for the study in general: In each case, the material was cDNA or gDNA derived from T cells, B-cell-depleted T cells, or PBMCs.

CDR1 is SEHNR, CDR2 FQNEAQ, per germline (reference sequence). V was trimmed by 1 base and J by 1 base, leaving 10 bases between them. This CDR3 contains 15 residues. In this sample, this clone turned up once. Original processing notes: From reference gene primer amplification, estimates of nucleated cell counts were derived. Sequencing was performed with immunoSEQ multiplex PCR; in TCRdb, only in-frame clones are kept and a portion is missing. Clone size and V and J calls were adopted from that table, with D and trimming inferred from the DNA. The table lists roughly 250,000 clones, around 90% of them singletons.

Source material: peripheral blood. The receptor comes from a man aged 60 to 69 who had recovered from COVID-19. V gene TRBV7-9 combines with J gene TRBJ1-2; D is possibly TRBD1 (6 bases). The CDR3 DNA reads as TGTGCCAGCAGCTTAGAAGAGGGGGATAACTATGGCTACACCTTC. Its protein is CASSLEEGDNYGYTF.